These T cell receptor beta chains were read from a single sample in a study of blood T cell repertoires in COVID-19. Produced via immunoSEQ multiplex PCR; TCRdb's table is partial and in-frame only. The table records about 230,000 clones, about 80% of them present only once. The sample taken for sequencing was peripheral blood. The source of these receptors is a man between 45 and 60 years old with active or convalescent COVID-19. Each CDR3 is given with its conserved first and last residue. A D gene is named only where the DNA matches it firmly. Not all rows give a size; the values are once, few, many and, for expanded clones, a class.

CDR3aa: CASSPGLATDTQYF
CDR3nt: TGCGCCAGCAGCCCGGGACTAGCCACAGATACGCAGTATTTT
abundance: once
j_gene: TRBJ2-3
d_gene: TRBD2
v_gene: TRBV5-1

CDR3aa: CATSDFDFSGANVLTF
CDR3nt: TGTGCCACCAGTGATTTTGACTTCTCTGGGGCCAACGTCCTGACTTTC
abundance: NA
j_gene: TRBJ2-6
d_gene: NA
v_gene: TRBV24-1

CDR3aa: CASRNDRGDQETQYF
CDR3nt: TGTGCCAGCAGAAATGACAGGGGGGACCAAGAGACCCAGTACTTC
abundance: NA
j_gene: TRBJ2-5
d_gene: TRBD1
v_gene: TRBV5-4

CDR3aa: CASSSAGTPYNEQFF
CDR3nt: TGTGCCAGCAGCTCCGCCGGGACACCTTACAATGAGCAGTTCTTC
abundance: NA
j_gene: TRBJ2-1
d_gene: NA
v_gene: TRBV5-8

CDR3aa: CATSKAQDQPQHF
CDR3nt: TGTGCCACCAGCAAAGCCCAAGATCAGCCCCAGCATTTT
abundance: many
j_gene: TRBJ1-5
d_gene: NA
v_gene: TRBV15

CDR3aa: CASSASVTDTGELFF
CDR3nt: TGCGCCAGCAGCGCCTCCGTGACAGACACCGGGGAGCTGTTTTTT
abundance: NA
j_gene: TRBJ2-2
d_gene: NA
v_gene: TRBV5-1

CDR3aa: CASNGARPDTGELFF
CDR3nt: TGTGCCAGCAATGGGGCCCGACCGGACACCGGGGAGCTGTTTTTT
abundance: NA
j_gene: TRBJ2-2
d_gene: NA
v_gene: TRBV6-5

CDR3aa: CASSQVAGGYTDTQYF
CDR3nt: TGTGCCAGCAGCCAAGTAGCGGGGGGGTACACAGATACGCAGTATTTT
abundance: NA
j_gene: TRBJ2-3
d_gene: TRBD2
v_gene: TRBV3-1/TRBV3-2

CDR3aa: CASSDRVKNSPLHF
CDR3nt: TGTGCCAGCAGCGACAGGGTGAAGAATTCACCCCTCCACTTT
abundance: few
j_gene: TRBJ1-6
d_gene: TRBD1
v_gene: TRBV27

CDR3aa: CASSLGQGTEAFF
CDR3nt: TGTGCCAGCAGTCTCGGACAGGGCACTGAAGCTTTCTTT
abundance: NA
j_gene: TRBJ1-1
d_gene: TRBD1
v_gene: TRBV2

CDR3aa: CASSLPGSGTEAFF
CDR3nt: TGTGCCAGCAGCCTCCCCGGCAGCGGGACTGAAGCTTTCTTT
abundance: NA
j_gene: TRBJ1-1
d_gene: NA
v_gene: TRBV6-5

CDR3aa: CASSKGKDRGRRQYF
CDR3nt: TGTGCCAGCAGCAAAGGGAAGGACAGGGGGCGTCGGCAGTACTTC
abundance: many
j_gene: TRBJ2-7
d_gene: NA
v_gene: TRBV21-1

CDR3aa: CASSQSGGSYNEQFF
CDR3nt: TGTGCCAGCAGTCAGAGCGGGGGGTCCTACAATGAGCAGTTCTTC
abundance: NA
j_gene: TRBJ2-1
d_gene: TRBD2
v_gene: TRBV7-7

CDR3aa: CAIRDSYNEQFF
CDR3nt: TGTGCCATCAGGGACAGTTACAATGAGCAGTTCTTC
abundance: NA
j_gene: TRBJ2-1
d_gene: NA
v_gene: TRBV10-3

CDR3aa: CASFPRVSTDTQYF
CDR3nt: TGTGCCAGCTTTCCCCGGGTTAGCACAGATACGCAGTATTTT
abundance: NA
j_gene: TRBJ2-3
d_gene: NA
v_gene: TRBV18

CDR3aa: CAISESQGRANTGELFF
CDR3nt: TGTGCCATCAGTGAGTCGCAGGGCAGGGCGAACACCGGGGAGCTGTTTTTT
abundance: NA
j_gene: TRBJ2-2
d_gene: NA
v_gene: TRBV10-3

CDR3aa: CASSPLAGGLTDTQYF
CDR3nt: TGTGCCAGCTCACCACTAGCGGGGGGCCTTACAGATACGCAGTATTTT
abundance: NA
j_gene: TRBJ2-3
d_gene: TRBD2
v_gene: TRBV18

CDR3aa: CASSMGQGREKLFF
CDR3nt: TGTGCCAGTAGTATGGGACAGGGCAGGGAAAAACTGTTTTTT
abundance: NA
j_gene: TRBJ1-4
d_gene: TRBD1
v_gene: TRBV19

CDR3aa: CASSGQARGSPLHF
CDR3nt: TGTGCCAGCAGTGGACAGGCGAGAGGATCACCCCTCCACTTT
abundance: NA
j_gene: TRBJ1-6
d_gene: TRBD1
v_gene: TRBV6-6

CDR3aa: CASSIGQGDNYGYTF
CDR3nt: TGTGCCAGTAGTATCGGACAGGGGGACAACTATGGCTACACCTTC
abundance: NA
j_gene: TRBJ1-2
d_gene: TRBD1
v_gene: TRBV19

CDR3aa: CASSSGTGGQYF
CDR3nt: TGTGCCAGCAGCTCCGGGACAGGCGGGCAGTACTTC
abundance: NA
j_gene: TRBJ2-7
d_gene: TRBD1
v_gene: TRBV25-1

CDR3aa: CASSLTMDKLGGYTF
CDR3nt: TGCGCCAGCAGCTTGACCATGGACAAGCTAGGTGGCTACACCTTC
abundance: NA
j_gene: TRBJ1-2
d_gene: NA
v_gene: TRBV5-1